This passage covers 29 T cell receptor beta chains from one sample sequenced in a study of cytomegalovirus exposure and HLA in healthy donors. In the PCR, 60 Vbeta and 13 Jbeta primers were used. The table came from immunoSEQ multiplex PCR; TCRdb's copy has only in-frame clones and leaves some out. Here the sample spans tens of thousands of clones, more than 50% being singletons. The sample was PBMCs. These TCRs come from a woman aged 40-49 years in good health and CMV-seropositive.

The chain carries TRBV27 and TRBJ1-4, with TRBD1 identical over 8 bases. The ends lost 5 bases at V and 7 bases at J; junction bases unmatched: 9. The germline gives CDR1 MNHEY, CDR2 SMNVEV (reference sequence). The CDR3 consists of 15 residues. The CDR3 DNA follows: TGTGCCAGCAGTCCAGCAGGGGGCGGAGGTGAAAAACTGTTTTTT. Translated: CASSPAGGGGEKLFF.

This chain links TRBV5-4 with TRBJ1-2, with 10 bases lining up with TRBD1. The CDR3 consists of 18 residues. The germline CDR1 and CDR2 sequences are SGHNT and YYREEE (reference sequence). J gave up 0 bases and V 0 bases, and 8 bases lay outside the gene matches. This CDR3 is CASSLDGDRGLSNYGYTF. The CDR3 region has the DNA TGTGCCAGCAGCTTGGACGGGGACAGGGGACTATCTAACTATGGCTACACCTTC.

V gene TRBV30 combines with J gene TRBJ2-2; 9 nucleotides match TRBD2. This CDR3 region has 17 residues. V lost 0 bases to trimming and J lost 1 base; unmatched junction nucleotides: 6. Germline V gene lookup returns CDR1 GTSNPN and CDR2 SVGIG (reference sequence). Here the CDR3 reads CAWSVGRAGGNTGELFF. CDR3 coding DNA: TGTGCCTGGAGTGTAGGGCGAGCGGGGGGGAACACCGGGGAGCTGTTTTTT.

This clone was detected a few times. V and J are TRBV28 and TRBJ1-3, with D possibly TRBD1 on 6 matching bases. The germline V gene encodes CDR1 MDHEN and CDR2 SYDVKM. The CDR3 is made up of 16 amino acids. Trimming shortened V by 2 bases and J by 5 bases, and 16 bases separated the two germline ends. The DNA of the CDR3 is TGTGCCAGCAGTTTAGGGTACCGGCGGGGGCGAAACACCATATATTTT. Translation gives CASSLGYRRGRNTIYF.

This chain joins TRBV19 and TRBJ1-5; perhaps TRBD1 as D (5 bases). The CDR3 has 15 residues. Between the trimmed V and J ends, which lost 1 base and 4 bases, there was a span of 11 bases. Germline CDR1 is LNHDA and CDR2 is SQIVND (reference sequence). CDR3 bases: TGTGCCAGTAGTATAGTCTGGCAGGGTAATCAGCCCCAGCATTTT. It codes for CASSIVWQGNQPQHF.

Note on this clone: Other DNA sequences from this sample encode an identical CDR3 as well. The chain joins TRBV6-5 to TRBJ1-1; 8 bases align to TRBD1. Per germline, CDR1 MNHEY and CDR2 SVGAGI. V lost 4 bases, J lost 1 base, and 2 bases stayed unmatched. This CDR3 comprises 14 residues. CDR3 residues: CASSFGTGNTEAFF. In DNA, the CDR3 is TGTGCCAGCAGTTTCGGGACAGGGAACACTGAAGCTTTCTTT.

V gene TRBV20-1 combines with J gene TRBJ2-7, with D possibly TRBD2 on 6 matching bases. The CDR3 loop spans 11 amino acids. Germline V CDR1 and CDR2: DFQATT, SNEGSKA (reference sequence). V was pared by 3 bases and J by 7 bases, with 10 bases between. This CDR3 is CSASGSEEQYF. Written as DNA, the CDR3 is TGCAGTGCTAGCGGGAGTGAAGAGCAGTACTTC.

The chain links TRBV6-5 to TRBJ1-6; TRBD1 aligns across 8 bases. With V trimmed by 8 bases and J by 7 bases, 4 bases remained unmatched. This CDR3 is built from 13 residues. The germline CDR1 and CDR2 sequences are MNHEY and SVGAGI. In nucleotides, the CDR3 is TGTGCCAGCGGACAGGGAATCAATTCACCCCTCCACTTT. Translating it yields CASGQGINSPLHF.

V usage is TRBV28 and J usage is TRBJ2-1, with 7 bases lining up with TRBD2. The CDR3 runs 18 residues. Germline V gene lookup returns CDR1 MDHEN and CDR2 SYDVKM. The V gene end was trimmed by 4 bases and the J gene end by 0 bases; junction bases not matched to a gene: 12. CDR3 in amino acids: CASSSTRRSSGSYNEQFF. CDR3 coding DNA: TGTGCCAGCAGTTCCACCCGACGGTCTAGCGGCTCCTACAATGAGCAGTTCTTC.

This clone appeared once. The gene calls are TRBV6-5 and TRBJ2-3, with TRBD1 identical over 9 bases. CDR1 and CDR2 (germline): MNHEY, SVGAGI. This CDR3 has 16 amino acids. V lost 2 bases, J lost 7 bases, and 10 bases stayed unmatched. CDR3 protein: CASSYPKDRGGYTQYF. DNA for the CDR3: TGTGCCAGCAGTTACCCAAAGGACAGGGGCGGATATACGCAGTATTTT.

The V gene is TRBV7-3, the J gene TRBJ1-2, with 7 bases matching TRBD1. The junction had 5 bases not matched to a gene; V was cut back by 4 bases and J by 6 bases. Germline V gives CDR1 SGHTA, CDR2 FQGTGA. This CDR3 spans 13 amino acids. The CDR3 spells CASSSQGLDGYTF. The CDR3 region has the DNA TGTGCCAGCAGCTCACAGGGGCTAGATGGCTACACCTTC.

This clone was seen a few times. No DNA is shown, since the ends of the CDR3 on it are uncertain; the CDR3 is the one TCRdb lists. The gene calls are TRBV19 and TRBJ2-1; TRBD2, the table's D call, lacks a check against the DNA. The CDR3 has 14 amino acids, counting both end residues. The germline V gene has CDR1 LNHDA and CDR2 SQIVND (reference sequence). CDR3 in amino acids: CASTSGGEDNEQFF.

The V gene is TRBV7-3, the J gene TRBJ2-3, with 8 bases aligning to TRBD2. The CDR3 extends over 19 amino acids. J lost 6 bases, V lost 2 bases, and 19 bases had no gene match. Germline V gene sequence: CDR1 SGHTA, CDR2 FQGTGA. CDR3 in amino acids: CASSLGAVREGPPFDTQYF. DNA for the CDR3: TGTGCCAGCAGCTTAGGAGCGGTCCGGGAGGGCCCTCCGTTTGATACGCAGTATTTT.

The chain recombines TRBV10-3 with TRBJ2-7; 7 positions match TRBD2. The V segment lost 3 bases and the J segment 6 bases; nucleotides outside the gene matches: 8. This CDR3 contains 14 residues. Germline values: CDR1 ENHRY, CDR2 SYGVKD. This CDR3 is CAISDAGEVSEQYF. Written as DNA, the CDR3 is TGTGCCATCAGTGATGCGGGAGAAGTGAGCGAGCAGTACTTC.

J is TRBJ1-2 and V is TRBV5-6; D is unresolved. The ends were cut back, 1 base at V and 0 bases at J, with 13 bases in the middle. This CDR3 is built from 16 residues. The germline V gene encodes CDR1 SGHDT and CDR2 YYEEEE. Written as DNA, the CDR3 is TGTGCCAGCAGCTTGATGGGAGGACGCGCTAACTATGGCTACACCTTC. Protein sequence: CASSLMGGRANYGYTF.

The rearrangement links TRBV28 to TRBJ1-4, with D possibly being TRBD1 (5 bases). Germline CDR1 MDHEN, CDR2 SYDVKM. V lost 5 bases to trimming and J lost 6 bases, with 13 bases between them. The CDR3 is made up of 14 amino acids. CDR3 sequence: CASSTAGRDEKLFF. The CDR3 DNA is TGTGCCAGCAGTACGGCGGGACGGGATGAAAAACTGTTTTTT.

The rearrangement links TRBV4-3 to TRBJ2-1; TRBD2 aligns across 9 bases. Germline lookup yields CDR1 LGHNA and CDR2 YSLEER. V shed 0 bases, J shed 5 bases, and the junction held 11 bases outside the gene matches. The length of the CDR3 is 18 residues. CDR3 bases: TGCGCCAGCAGCCAAGATTTCCCCCGACTAGCGGAAGACAATGAGCAGTTCTTC. Its protein is CASSQDFPRLAEDNEQFF.

This clone has a handful of counts. V usage is TRBV2 and J usage is TRBJ2-7; a possible D gene is TRBD1 (6 bases). The CDR3 length is 13 residues. Germline lookup yields CDR1 SNHLY and CDR2 FYNNEI. Trimming removed 5 bases at V and 2 bases at J, with 10 bases between. For the CDR3, the DNA is TGTGCCAGCAGTTACAGGGTTGCCTACGAGCAGTACTTC. Protein: CASSYRVAYEQYF. The full variable domain, with the rest looked up from reference TRBV2 and TRBJ2-7, is EPEVTQTPSHQVTQMGQEVILRCVPISNHLYFYWYRQILGQKVEFLVSFYNNEISEKSEIFDDQFSVERPDGSNFTLKIRSTKLEDSAMYFCASSYRVAYEQYFGPGTRLTVT.

The chain couples TRBV29-1 to TRBJ2-5; D may be TRBD2 (7 bases). CDR3 size: 16 residues. Germline V CDR1 and CDR2: SQVTM, ANQGSEA. Trimming pared 7 bases from V and 10 bases from J, leaving 31 bases between. The CDR3 protein is CSAIGRENSGLGGQYF. The DNA for the CDR3 is TGCAGCGCTATAGGGAGGGAAAATTCGGGCCTAGGGGGCCAGTACTTC. Looking up the rest from reference TRBV29-1 and TRBJ2-5 gives the full variable domain: SAVISQKPSRDICQRGTSLTIQCQVDSQVTMMFWYRQQPGQSLTLIATANQGSEATYESGFVIDKFPISRPNLTFSTLTVSNMSPEDSSIYLCSAIGRENSGLGGQYFGPGTRLLVL.

V and J are TRBV19 and TRBJ2-1; 10 nucleotides line up with TRBD2. The CDR3 has 15 residues. Germline CDR1 reads LNHDA; CDR2 reads SQIVND (reference sequence). J gave up 5 bases and V 4 bases, and 5 bases lay outside the gene matches. In nucleotides, the CDR3 is TGTGCCAGTAGTAGAGCGGGAGGGCCCCACAATGAGCAGTTCTTC. Protein sequence: CASSRAGGPHNEQFF.

This rearrangement joins TRBV11-2 to TRBJ2-7; TRBD1 matches 12 bases. Germline values: CDR1 SGHAT, CDR2 FQNNGV. J was trimmed by 6 bases and V by 6 bases; bases with no gene match: 6. The CDR3 consists of 14 residues. This CDR3 reads CASSFGTGGSEQYF. The DNA of the CDR3 is TGTGCCAGCAGTTTCGGGACAGGGGGCTCCGAGCAGTACTTC.

This clone was seen only a few times. The rearrangement joins TRBV15 to TRBJ2-4; 8 bases map to TRBD2. The V segment lost 3 bases and the J segment 0 bases; nucleotides outside the gene matches: 4. The CDR3 runs to 16 residues. The V gene's germline CDR1 is LNHNV and CDR2 YYDKDF (reference sequence). CDR3 residues: CATSRTSERAKNIQYF. The CDR3, as DNA: TGTGCCACCAGCAGGACTAGCGAGCGAGCCAAAAACATTCAGTACTTC.

This clone occurred a few times. The V call is TRBV10-3, the J call TRBJ1-1, with a tentative D call TRBD1 (6 bases). Germline values: CDR1 ENHRY, CDR2 SYGVKD. Trimming left V 4 bases short and J 0 bases short, with 15 bases between. This CDR3 comprises 16 residues. Written as DNA, the CDR3 is TGTGCCATCAGTGGGACAGAATCGGTCATGAACACTGAAGCTTTCTTT. Translated: CAISGTESVMNTEAFF.

The sample holds a few counts of this clone. The chain has TRBV19 and TRBJ2-7, with D hard to call. The CDR3 totals 13 residues. Per the germline V gene, CDR1 is LNHDA and CDR2 is SQIVND (reference sequence). Trimming left V 5 bases short and J 4 bases short, with 12 bases between. DNA of the CDR3: TGTGCCAGTAGTTCGCAAACGAGGTACGAGCAGTACTTC. This translates into CASSSQTRYEQYF.

This sequence joins TRBV5-1 and TRBJ2-7; 7 bases match TRBD2. The CDR3 consists of 15 residues. CDR1 and CDR2 from the germline V gene are SGHRS and YFSETQ. The ends lost 2 bases at V and 3 bases at J; junction bases unmatched: 8. The CDR3 nucleotides read TGCGCCAGCAGCTTCTGGGGAGGGGAAATCTACGAGCAGTACTTC. Translated: CASSFWGGEIYEQYF.

The chain employs TRBV4-2 and TRBJ1-1; TRBD1 might be the D (6 bases). Trimming took off 1 base at V and 6 bases at J, with 18 bases between the two ends. CDR1 and CDR2 from the germline V gene are LGHNA and YNFKEQ. The CDR3 runs to 16 residues. The CDR3 region has the DNA TGTGCCAGCAGCCAAGCCCCGGGACAAAGACGCCCTGAAGCTTTCTTT. It codes for CASSQAPGQRRPEAFF.

This clone was seen once. The chain couples TRBV6-1 to TRBJ1-2; 7 bases are shared with TRBD1. The CDR3 loop spans 17 amino acids. Trimming took 1 base from V and 0 from J; bases not matched to a gene: 8. Per the germline V gene, CDR1 is MNHNS and CDR2 is SASEGT. CDR3 protein: CASSEGRGTYTNYGYTF. CDR3 DNA sequence: TGTGCCAGCAGTGAAGGCAGGGGGACTTATACTAACTATGGCTACACCTTC.

This clone occurred a few times. The gene calls are TRBV28 and TRBJ2-1; 8 nucleotides line up with TRBD1. The CDR3 runs 16 residues. The junction had 9 bases not matched to a gene; V was cut back by 4 bases and J by 4 bases. CDR1 and CDR2 (germline): MDHEN, SYDVKM. The CDR3 here is CASSSLAGQVYNEQFF. CDR3 nucleotides: TGTGCCAGCAGTTCCCTCGCGGGACAGGTATACAATGAGCAGTTCTTC.

This chain uses TRBV6-5 with TRBJ2-1; 8 positions match TRBD2. Germline lookup yields CDR1 MNHEY and CDR2 SVGAGI. This CDR3 is 13 amino acids long. J lost 5 bases, V lost 7 bases, and 4 bases had no gene match. This chain's CDR3 is CASMAGGNNEQFF. The CDR3 bases are TGTGCCAGCATGGCGGGGGGAAACAATGAGCAGTTCTTC.